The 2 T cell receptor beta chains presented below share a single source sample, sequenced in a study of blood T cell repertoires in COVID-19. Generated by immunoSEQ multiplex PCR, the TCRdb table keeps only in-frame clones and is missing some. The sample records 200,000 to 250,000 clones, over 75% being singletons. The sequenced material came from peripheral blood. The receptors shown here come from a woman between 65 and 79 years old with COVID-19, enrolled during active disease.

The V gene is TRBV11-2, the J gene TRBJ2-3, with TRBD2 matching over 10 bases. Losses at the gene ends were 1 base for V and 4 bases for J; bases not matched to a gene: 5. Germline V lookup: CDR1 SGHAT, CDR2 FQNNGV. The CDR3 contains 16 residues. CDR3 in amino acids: CASSLALAGAADTQYF. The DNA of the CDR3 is TGTGCCAGCAGCTTAGCTCTAGCGGGAGCGGCAGATACGCAGTATTTT.

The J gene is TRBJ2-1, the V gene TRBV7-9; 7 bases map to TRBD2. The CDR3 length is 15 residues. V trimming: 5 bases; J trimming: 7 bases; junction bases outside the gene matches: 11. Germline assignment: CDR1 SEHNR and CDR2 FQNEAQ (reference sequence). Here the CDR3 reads CASSPRDYRGNEQFF. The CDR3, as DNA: TGTGCCAGCAGCCCCCGGGACTACCGCGGGAATGAGCAGTTCTTC.